Given below is one T cell receptor (beta chain) in context. Original processing methods: Researchers report that nucleated cell counts were estimated from reference gene primer amplification. Method: immunoSEQ multiplex PCR; TCRdb's copy keeps in-frame clones and lacks some. Clone size and the V and J calls come from that table; the DNA yielded D and trimming. The data show 200,000 or so clones, around 83% seen once. The source of the sample is a study of blood T cell repertoires in COVID-19. Study summary: Spain, Italy and the United States supplied samples that represented acute and convalescent COVID-19. The analysed material was cDNA or gDNA that came from T cells, B-cell-depleted T cells, or PBMCs.

The CDR3 length is 15 residues. The V gene's germline CDR1 is SQVTM and CDR2 ANQGSEA. The V gene end was trimmed by 6 bases and the J gene end by 4 bases; junction bases not matched to a gene: 13. The J gene is TRBJ1-2, the V gene TRBV29-1; 8 nucleotides match TRBD1. Material: peripheral blood. The sequence came from a woman aged 40 to 50 with acute or convalescent COVID-19. In DNA, the CDR3 is TGCAGCGTCGCCGGGACAGGTAGTGGGTTCTATGGCTACACCTTC. This encodes CSVAGTGSGFYGYTF.